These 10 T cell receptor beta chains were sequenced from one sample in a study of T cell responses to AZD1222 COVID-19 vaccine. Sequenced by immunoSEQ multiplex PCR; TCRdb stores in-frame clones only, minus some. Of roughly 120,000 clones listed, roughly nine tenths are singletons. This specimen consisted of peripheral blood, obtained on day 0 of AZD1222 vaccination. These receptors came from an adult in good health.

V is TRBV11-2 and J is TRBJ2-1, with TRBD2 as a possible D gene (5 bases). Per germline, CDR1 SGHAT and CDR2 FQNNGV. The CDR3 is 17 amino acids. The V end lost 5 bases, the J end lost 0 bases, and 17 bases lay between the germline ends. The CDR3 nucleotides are TGTGCCAGCAGCACCTCCACCCTCAGCGGCTCCTACAATGAGCAGTTCTTC. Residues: CASSTSTLSGSYNEQFF.

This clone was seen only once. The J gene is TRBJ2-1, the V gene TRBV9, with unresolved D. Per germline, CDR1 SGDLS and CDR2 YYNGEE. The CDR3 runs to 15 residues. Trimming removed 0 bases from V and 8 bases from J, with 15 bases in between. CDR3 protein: CASSVGLIFGDEQFF. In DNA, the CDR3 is TGTGCCAGCAGCGTAGGTCTCATCTTTGGGGATGAGCAGTTCTTC.

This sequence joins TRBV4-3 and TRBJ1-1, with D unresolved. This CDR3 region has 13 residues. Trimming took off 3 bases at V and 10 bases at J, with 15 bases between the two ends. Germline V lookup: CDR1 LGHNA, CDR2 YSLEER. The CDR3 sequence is CASSQTGMPGAFF. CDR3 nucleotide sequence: TGCGCCAGCAGCCAGACGGGTATGCCGGGAGCTTTCTTT.

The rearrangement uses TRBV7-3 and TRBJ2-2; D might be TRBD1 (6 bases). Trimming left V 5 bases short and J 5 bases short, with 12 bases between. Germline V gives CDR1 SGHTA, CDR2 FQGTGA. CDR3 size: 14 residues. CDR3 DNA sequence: TGTGCCAGCAGCACCAACAGGGAAACCGGGGAGCTGTTTTTT. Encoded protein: CASSTNRETGELFF.

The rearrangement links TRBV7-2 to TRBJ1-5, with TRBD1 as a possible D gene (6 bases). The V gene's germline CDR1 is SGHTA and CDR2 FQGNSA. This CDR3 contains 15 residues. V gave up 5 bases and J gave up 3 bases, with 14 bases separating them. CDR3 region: CASSPQGTNNQPQHF. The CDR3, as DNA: TGTGCCAGCAGCCCGCAGGGGACGAACAATCAGCCCCAGCATTTT.

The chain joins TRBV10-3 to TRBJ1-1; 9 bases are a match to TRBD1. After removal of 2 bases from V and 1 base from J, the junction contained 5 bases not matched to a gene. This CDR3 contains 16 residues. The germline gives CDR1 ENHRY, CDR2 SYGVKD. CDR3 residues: CAISEGDRDKNTEAFF. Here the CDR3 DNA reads TGTGCCATCAGTGAGGGGGACAGGGACAAGAACACTGAAGCTTTCTTT.

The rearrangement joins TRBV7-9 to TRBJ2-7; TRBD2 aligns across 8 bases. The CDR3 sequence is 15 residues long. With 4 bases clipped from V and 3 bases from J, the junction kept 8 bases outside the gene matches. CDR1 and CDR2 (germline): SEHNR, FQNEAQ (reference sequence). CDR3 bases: TGTGCCAGCAGCTCCCGCCGGGAGGGGGGCTACGAGCAGTACTTC. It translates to CASSSRREGGYEQYF.

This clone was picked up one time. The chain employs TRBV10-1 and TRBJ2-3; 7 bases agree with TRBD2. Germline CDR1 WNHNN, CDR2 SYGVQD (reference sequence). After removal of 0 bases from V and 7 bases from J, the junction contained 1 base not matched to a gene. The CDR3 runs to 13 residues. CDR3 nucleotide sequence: TGCGCCAGCAGTGAGTCGGGGGGGAATACGCAGTATTTT. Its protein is CASSESGGNTQYF.

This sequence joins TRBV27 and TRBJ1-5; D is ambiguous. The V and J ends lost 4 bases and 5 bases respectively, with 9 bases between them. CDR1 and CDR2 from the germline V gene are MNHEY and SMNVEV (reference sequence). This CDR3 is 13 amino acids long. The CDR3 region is CASSSMTHQPQHF. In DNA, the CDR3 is TGTGCCAGCAGTTCTATGACCCATCAGCCCCAGCATTTT.

The CDR3 region has the DNA TGTGCCAGCAGCTTGTCAGGGGGAACTAACTATGGCTACACCTTC. Amino acids: CASSLSGGTNYGYTF. The chain combines TRBV5-5 with TRBJ1-2; the match to TRBD1 covers 7 bases. CDR1 and CDR2 from the germline V gene are SGHKS and YYEKEE (reference sequence). The CDR3 is made up of 15 amino acids. Trimming at V came to 1 base and at J to 0 bases, leaving 3 bases not matched to a gene.